This entry lists 6 T cell receptor beta chains sequenced from one sample in a study of CXCR3-negative and CXCR3-positive naive CD8 T cells. The TRB libraries of cDNA were built by UMI-labeled 5' RACE. Reanalyzing the 5' RACE reads, TCRdb keeps one entry per CDR3 protein, without DNA. Its table records around 140,000 distinct CDR3 sequences. The sequenced sample was naive CXCR3- CD8+ T cells from blood. Subset given: CD45RO-CCR7+CD27+CD95- naive CD8+ T cells lacking CXCR3 (TNR3-). These receptors were taken from a human donor in good health. Some clones in this sample may be carry-over from other donors' samples.

J is TRBJ2-3 and V is TRBV10-2; the TCRdb call, TRBD2, lacks DNA for checking. In germline, CDR1 is WSHSY, CDR2 SAAADI. The length of the CDR3 is 17 residues. CDR3 amino acids: CASNVWAGVDSTDTQYF.

The V gene is TRBV29-1, the J gene TRBJ2-7; TCRdb selects TRBD2, and the lack of DNA leaves this call unchecked. Germline values: CDR1 SQVTM, CDR2 ANQGSEA. The CDR3 consists of 12 residues. CDR3 in amino acids: CSSQSVAGEQYF.

The chain recombines TRBV28 with TRBJ2-7. The length of the CDR3 is 12 residues. Germline assignment: CDR1 MDHEN and CDR2 SYDVKM. CDR3 sequence: CASSLVWYEQYF.

V gene TRBV28 combines with J gene TRBJ2-5. The CDR3 contains 14 residues. Germline V gene sequence: CDR1 MDHEN, CDR2 SYDVKM. CDR3 sequence reads: CASSLISTEETQYF.

The rearrangement uses TRBV29-1 and TRBJ2-2; as DNA is missing, the TRBD1 call by TCRdb cannot be tested. This CDR3 spans 15 amino acids. Germline V gene lookup returns CDR1 SQVTM and CDR2 ANQGSEA. CDR3 sequence reads: CSVEETGTDTGELFF.

V gene TRBV7-9 combines with J gene TRBJ2-7; TCRdb names TRBD1, which stays unverified in the absence of DNA. The germline V gene encodes CDR1 SEHNR and CDR2 FQNEAQ (reference sequence). This CDR3 is built from 13 residues. The CDR3 spells CASSLPAGSRLYF. Together with reference TRBV7-9 and TRBJ2-7, the CDR3 gives the full variable domain: DTGVSQNPRHKITKRGQNVTFRCDPISEHNRLYWYRQTLGQGPEFLTYFQNEAQLEKSRLLSDRFSAERPKGSFSTLEIQRTEQGDSAMYLCASSLPAGSRLYFGPGTRLTVT.